This TCR beta chain originates from a study of blood T cell repertoires in COVID-19 (dated by TCRdb to the early 2020s). With respect to the entire study: Samples from collaborators originated in the United States, Italy and Spain and spanned both the acute and convalescent phases of COVID-19. The prospective study material was composed of cDNA or gDNA derived from T cells, B-cell-depleted T cells, or PBMCs. Deeply sampled blood TCRbeta repertoires from subjects exposed to, actively infected with, or recovered from COVID-19 were included in the dataset. The repertoires were made available in a free public database intended to serve as a resource for research on the immune response to SARS-CoV-2. Samples came from the ongoing ImmuneRACE study (first 160 participants) plus 1,254 subjects from 6 global collaborators. The sample metadata nearly always contained a de-identified subject ID, COVID-19 status, age in years and sex. Where HLA class I and class II types were available, the types were taken from metadata supplied by the sample provider, not from assay-based typing. Overall study results and their limits: The amount of clinical and demographic metadata varied by source and participant and was provided uncurated.

This clone was counted a few times. What this receptor recognizes is not known. No much larger clone exists at a distance of one base, and base qualities are not known. In the prospective study, participants were roughly 18 to 100 years old, resided in about 25 geographic areas of the United States, and were enrolled through a virtual design. In the prospective study, participants were assigned to cohorts based on the clinical history participants reported in a screening survey and a study questionnaire. Recovered participants in ImmuneRACE Cohort 3 were defined by two consecutive negative NP/OP PCR tests, clearance by a healthcare professional, or resolution of symptoms. Mobile phlebotomists in the prospective study collected whole blood, serum and a nasopharyngeal or oropharyngeal swab from every participant. Prospective study participants could optionally give additional blood draws and questionnaires over an approximately two-month period. Blood samples from the prospective study were shipped frozen or at room temperature prior to DNA extraction.

TCRbeta CDR3 regions were amplified from genomic DNA by means of the immunoSEQ Assay, a bias-controlled multiplex PCR. The authors processed their data as follows. Nucleated cell counts per sample were estimated from amplification of reference gene primers within the assay. To quantify the absolute abundance of each unique TCRbeta CDR3 rearrangement, sequence reads were collapsed and filtered. For each sample, productive Simpson clonality was calculated as the square root of Simpson's diversity index over productive rearrangements. This immuneACCESS table, as held by TCRdb, lists in-frame sequences with V and J called but not all clones. Of the missing ones, under half trace to an unresolved V gene in checked studies; the others have no known cause. V and J calls and clone size are as listed in that table; D and trimming were resolved from the DNA. The sample data list some 200,000 clones, and around 81% of these were observed just once. Clones ranked in the top ten supply around 7% of the sample.

The clonotype originates from a middle-aged man who had recovered from COVID-19. The sample consisted of PBMCs or T cells enriched from blood (not recorded which).

The nucleotides are TGTGCGGCAGGTTATGAAAATGAAAAACTGTTTTTT. It encodes CAAGYENEKLFF. This receptor chain uses TRBV3-1 (or the pseudogene TRBV3-2) and TRBJ1-4; the D gene is unclear. The germline V gene (reference sequence) sets CDR1 to LGHDT and CDR2 to YNNKEL. Including cysteine and phenylalanine, the CDR3 has 12 amino acids. Just the 36-base CDR3 DNA is kept, in frame starting at base 1.